The T cell receptor beta chain under discussion was sequenced for a study of blood T cells in healthy people across ages. This clonotype was detected only a few times. Next came a second PCR, run for about 6 to 11 cycles, which used a sample-barcoded 5' primer along with a J-beta primer mix. TCRdb called the 5' RACE reads again in MiXCR, with one record for every CDR3 protein. Here the sample spans roughly 1.7 million distinct CDR3 sequences, about 31% being singletons. V lost 4 bases to trimming and J lost 3 bases; unmatched junction nucleotides: 2. CDR1 and CDR2 (germline): ENHRY, SYGVKD. This CDR3 is built from 14 residues.

What was sequenced was blood. The chain employs TRBV10-3 and TRBJ2-1; 8 bases match TRBD2. The clonotype originates from a woman aged 25-40 years in good health. In DNA, the CDR3 is TGTGCCATCAGTGGGAGCGGGGGCTACAATGAGCAGTTCTTC. Translating it yields CAISGSGGYNEQFF.